These 28 T cell receptor beta chains were all obtained from the same sample, sequenced in a study of blood T cell repertoires in COVID-19. Sequencing used immunoSEQ multiplex PCR; TCRdb keeps in-frame clones, though not all of them. This table has over 150,000 clones, about 80% appearing once. The material sequenced was peripheral blood. All receptors come from a woman aged 55-70 years with COVID-19, enrolled during active disease.

The gene calls are TRBV29-1 and TRBJ2-3; D gene unclear. Trimming pared 4 bases from V and 1 base from J, leaving 3 bases between. The germline V gene has CDR1 SQVTM and CDR2 ANQGSEA. The CDR3 runs to 11 residues. CDR3 DNA sequence: TGCAGCGTTGTAGGCACAGATACGCAGTATTTT. It is translated as CSVVGTDTQYF.

The chain carries TRBV27 and TRBJ2-3, with a tentative D call TRBD1 (5 bases). The CDR3 consists of 14 residues. V was pared by 4 bases and J by 5 bases, with 13 bases between. Germline-derived CDR1 and CDR2 are MNHEY and SMNVEV (reference sequence). DNA of the CDR3: TGTGCCAGCAGTTCAGGACACCGAGGAGATACGCAGTATTTT. Amino acid sequence: CASSSGHRGDTQYF.

The rearrangement uses TRBV9 and TRBJ2-3; 10 bases line up with TRBD2. The V and J ends lost 2 bases and 4 bases, in that order; junction bases with no gene match: 7. The CDR3 covers 16 residues. Germline CDR1 SGDLS, CDR2 YYNGEE. The CDR3 bases are TGTGCCAGCAGCGTTCGGACTAGCGGTTCCCCAGATACGCAGTATTTT. Amino acids: CASSVRTSGSPDTQYF. Based on the CDR3 plus reference TRBV9 and TRBJ2-3, the full variable domain is DSGVTQTPKHLITATGQRVTLRCSPRSGDLSVYWYQQSLDQGLQFLIQYYNGEERAKGNILERFSAQQFPDLHSELNLSSLELGDSALYFCASSVRTSGSPDTQYFGPGTRLTVL.

This rearrangement joins TRBV5-5 to TRBJ2-3; 8 nucleotides align to TRBD2. Unmatched junction bases numbered 15, after V lost 4 bases and J lost 8 bases. The CDR3 is 16 amino acids. Germline CDR1 reads SGHKS; CDR2 reads YYEKEE (reference sequence). The CDR3 sequence: CASSALAGTRRSTQYF. In nucleotides, the CDR3 is TGTGCCAGCAGCGCATTAGCCGGGACTAGGAGAAGTACGCAGTATTTT. The full variable domain, with the rest looked up from reference TRBV5-5 and TRBJ2-3, is DAGVTQSPTHLIKTRGQQVTLRCSPISGHKSVSWYQQVLGQGPQFIFQYYEKEERGRGNFPDRFSARQFPNYSSELNVNALLLGDSALYLCASSALAGTRRSTQYFGPGTRLTVL.

The gene calls are TRBV7-9 and TRBJ1-6; D is perhaps TRBD1 (6 bases). The CDR3 length is 17 residues. V gave up 5 bases and J gave up 0 bases, with 14 bases separating them. Germline CDR1 and CDR2: SEHNR and FQNEAQ (reference sequence). CDR3 protein: CASSHPGASSYNSPLHF. The CDR3 DNA is TGTGCCAGCAGCCACCCAGGGGCGAGCTCCTATAATTCACCCCTCCACTTT.

The rearrangement joins TRBV25-1 to TRBJ2-1; tentative D call: TRBD1 (6 bases). The length of the CDR3 is 15 residues. CDR1 is MGHDK and CDR2 is SYGVNS in the germline V gene. The V and J ends lost 4 bases and 9 bases respectively, with 19 bases between them. In nucleotides, the CDR3 is TGTGCCAGCAGTGCCACTACAGGGACGGTAGGTGAGCAGTTCTTC. This translates into CASSATTGTVGEQFF.

V usage is TRBV5-1 and J usage is TRBJ2-3; D is ambiguous. V was trimmed by 1 base and J by 0 bases, leaving 9 bases between them. This CDR3 has 15 residues. Germline-derived CDR1 and CDR2 are SGHRS and YFSETQ. CDR3 bases: TGCGCCAGCAGCTTGCAGCCGACTAGCACAGATACGCAGTATTTT. Its translation: CASSLQPTSTDTQYF.

This chain joins TRBV25-1 and TRBJ2-2, with TRBD2 matching over 7 bases. This CDR3 region has 15 residues. After removal of 6 bases from V and 1 base from J, the junction contained 5 bases not matched to a gene. Germline V gene lookup returns CDR1 MGHDK and CDR2 SYGVNS. The CDR3 nucleotides are TGTGCCAGCAGGGGGATAGCGGGGAACACCGGGGAGCTGTTTTTT. Protein: CASRGIAGNTGELFF.

A single count supports this clone. The chain uses TRBV10-1 and TRBJ2-2; possible D gene TRBD2, 6 bases. The germline gives CDR1 WNHNN, CDR2 SYGVQD (reference sequence). V lost 5 bases and J 4 bases, leaving 11 bases between the germline ends. The CDR3 has 14 residues. The CDR3 DNA reads TGCGCCAGCAGTAGGGCGGGGAGCACCGGGGAGCTGTTTTTT. The encoded protein is CASSRAGSTGELFF.

This clone was recorded a few times. Other DNA sequences in the same sample also yield this CDR3. The chain recombines TRBV6-5 with TRBJ1-1, with 9 bases lining up with TRBD1. There are 13 residues in the CDR3. In germline, CDR1 is MNHEY, CDR2 SVGAGI. V was clipped by 6 bases and J by 2 bases; unmatched bases: 1. CDR3 coding DNA: TGTGCCAGCAGGGACAGGGGAAACACTGAAGCTTTCTTT. Amino acid sequence: CASRDRGNTEAFF.

In its sample, this clone was seen once. The V call is TRBV6-2 or TRBV6-3, the J call TRBJ1-2; TRBD1 is a possible D gene (6 bases). CDR1 is MNHEY and CDR2 is SVGEGT in the germline V gene. The CDR3 covers 14 residues. The V end lost 5 bases, the J end lost 3 bases, and 13 bases lay between the germline ends. The CDR3 DNA sequence: TGTGCCAGCAGTCCGAGGGACACCTACTATGGCTACACCTTC. This gives the protein CASSPRDTYYGYTF.

Turning to this clone: An end of the junction differs from the germline gene, which may be a read error. J is TRBJ2-2 and V is TRBV6-1; the D gene is possibly TRBD1 (5 bases). CDR1 and CDR2 from the germline V gene are MNHNS and SASEGT. The CDR3 has 15 amino acids. The CDR3, as DNA: TGTGCCAGCGGTGACAGCGCAATACCCACCGGGGAGCTGTTTTTT. It translates to CASGDSAIPTGELFF.

The chain recombines TRBV5-4 with TRBJ1-3; 8 bases align to TRBD1. CDR1 and CDR2 from the germline V gene are SGHNT and YYREEE (reference sequence). The CDR3 covers 15 residues. Losses at the gene ends were 4 bases for V and 2 bases for J; bases not matched to a gene: 5. CDR3 region: CASSPMTGAGNTIYF. In DNA form, the CDR3 reads TGTGCCAGCAGCCCCATGACAGGGGCTGGAAACACCATATATTTT. Full variable domain (remainder filled in from reference TRBV5-4 and TRBJ1-3): ETGVTQSPTHLIKTRGQQVTLRCSSQSGHNTVSWYQQALGQGPQFIFQYYREEENGRGNFPPRFSGLQFPNYSSELNVNALELDDSALYLCASSPMTGAGNTIYFGEGSWLTVV.

The chain employs TRBV5-1 and TRBJ1-5, with unresolved D. Germline V gene sequence: CDR1 SGHRS, CDR2 YFSETQ. The CDR3 spans 12 residues. V was trimmed by 1 base and J by 7 bases, leaving 6 bases between them. The CDR3 bases are TGCGCCAGCAGCTTGCGGAGCCAGCCCCAGCATTTT. Amino acids: CASSLRSQPQHF.

The chain combines TRBV6-5 with TRBJ1-5, with D unresolved. Trimming removed 7 bases from V and 5 bases from J, with 12 bases in between. The CDR3 spans 13 residues. Germline CDR1 MNHEY, CDR2 SVGAGI. The CDR3 DNA follows: TGTGCCAGCATCGAGGGATTGTATCAGCCCCAGCATTTT. Translating gives CASIEGLYQPQHF.

This chain links TRBV19 with TRBJ2-2; the match to TRBD2 covers 9 bases. The germline V gene encodes CDR1 LNHDA and CDR2 SQIVND (reference sequence). The CDR3 runs to 16 residues. J gave up 4 bases and V 5 bases, and 8 bases lay outside the gene matches. Here the CDR3 DNA reads TGTGCCAGTAGTCCTAGCGGGGTGATCTCCACCGGGGAGCTGTTTTTT. Protein product: CASSPSGVISTGELFF.

The chain carries TRBV6-5 and TRBJ1-2; the D gene is possibly TRBD1 (5 bases). The CDR3 totals 11 residues. Germline V gene lookup returns CDR1 MNHEY and CDR2 SVGAGI. V lost 10 bases, J lost 5 bases, and 11 bases lay in between. The CDR3 region has the DNA TGTGCCACCTGGGGGGGGTATGGCTACACCTTC. As protein: CATWGGYGYTF.

V gene TRBV9 combines with J gene TRBJ2-1; 12 bases fit TRBD1. With 7 bases clipped from V and 10 bases from J, the junction kept 12 bases outside the gene matches. CDR3 length: 15 residues. Germline V gene lookup returns CDR1 SGDLS and CDR2 YYNGEE. CDR3 nucleotide sequence: TGTGCCAGCGGCCCCGGGACAGGGGGCTTGCGGGAGCAGTTCTTC. As protein: CASGPGTGGLREQFF.

The chain joins TRBV27 to TRBJ1-5; 7 nucleotides line up with TRBD1. This CDR3 region has 15 residues. With V trimmed by 3 bases and J by 4 bases, 6 bases remained unmatched. Germline V lookup: CDR1 MNHEY, CDR2 SMNVEV (reference sequence). The CDR3 bases are TGTGCCAGCAGTTTGGAAGGGGGCTTAAATCAGCCCCAGCATTTT. Translation gives CASSLEGGLNQPQHF.

The V gene is TRBV11-1, the J gene TRBJ1-1, with D unclear. V dropped 4 bases and J dropped 0 bases, with 9 bases sitting between them. The germline CDR1 and CDR2 sequences are SGHAT and FQDESV (reference sequence). The CDR3 has 14 amino acids. CDR3: CASSYGLMNTEAFF. The CDR3 bases are TGTGCCAGCAGCTACGGGTTGATGAACACTGAAGCTTTCTTT.

The chain carries TRBV7-9 and TRBJ2-7, with D possibly being TRBD2 (5 bases). This CDR3 region has 14 residues. V lost 4 bases to trimming and J lost 5 bases, with 15 bases between them. CDR1 and CDR2 from the germline V gene are SEHNR and FQNEAQ (reference sequence). CDR3 DNA: TGTGCCAGCAGCTCTGTATCTACTAGAAACGAGCAGTACTTC. It specifies CASSSVSTRNEQYF.

About this clone itself: This sample also contains other DNA sequences that code for the same CDR3. V and J are TRBV6-1 and TRBJ1-5; D is ambiguous. CDR3 size: 13 residues. The germline V gene encodes CDR1 MNHNS and CDR2 SASEGT. V lost 2 bases, J lost 4 bases, and 6 bases lay in between. Written as DNA, the CDR3 is TGTGCCAGCAGTGAATCGGGGAATCAGCCCCAGCATTTT. Residues: CASSESGNQPQHF.

The V gene is TRBV19, the J gene TRBJ1-1, with D maybe TRBD1 (6 bases). V was shortened by 0 bases and J by 11 bases, with 22 bases between the two germline ends. CDR1 LNHDA and CDR2 SQIVND come from the germline V gene (reference sequence). This CDR3 contains 16 residues. The CDR3 reads CASSIDQGRGRGFAFF. CDR3 sequence (DNA): TGTGCCAGTAGTATAGATCAAGGCAGGGGAAGGGGTTTCGCTTTCTTT.

This clone was observed a few times. The J gene is TRBJ2-7, the V gene TRBV5-4; the match to TRBD1 covers 8 bases. Germline loops: CDR1 SGHNT, CDR2 YYREEE (reference sequence). V lost 2 bases and J lost 6; bases outside the gene matches: 1. The CDR3 sequence is 12 residues long. CDR3 nucleotides: TGTGCCAGCAGCTTAGGGACAGGCGAGCAGTACTTC. This sequence encodes CASSLGTGEQYF.

The chain uses TRBV19 and TRBJ2-2, with TRBD2 as a possible D gene (5 bases). Between the trimmed V and J ends, which lost 4 bases and 3 bases, there was a span of 9 bases. This CDR3 contains 14 residues. CDR1 and CDR2 (germline): LNHDA, SQIVND (reference sequence). The chain's CDR3 is CASSSPGYTGELFF. For the CDR3, the DNA is TGTGCCAGTAGTAGCCCGGGATACACCGGGGAGCTGTTTTTT.

The genes are TRBV5-4 and TRBJ2-5; 7 positions match TRBD2. This CDR3 region has 14 residues. V trimming: 2 bases; J trimming: 2 bases; junction bases outside the gene matches: 3. Germline V gene sequence: CDR1 SGHNT, CDR2 YYREEE (reference sequence). The CDR3 loop reads CASSLQRGQETQYF. In nucleotides, the CDR3 is TGTGCCAGCAGCTTACAGCGGGGACAAGAGACCCAGTACTTC. Drawing the rest from reference TRBV5-4 and TRBJ2-5, the complete variable domain is ETGVTQSPTHLIKTRGQQVTLRCSSQSGHNTVSWYQQALGQGPQFIFQYYREEENGRGNFPPRFSGLQFPNYSSELNVNALELDDSALYLCASSLQRGQETQYFGPGTRLLVL.

This chain connects TRBV18 to TRBJ2-2; no reliable D call. The CDR3 loop spans 16 amino acids. Trimming shortened V by 3 bases and J by 4 bases, and 15 bases separated the two germline ends. Per the germline V gene, CDR1 is KGHSH and CDR2 is LQKENI. The CDR3 sequence is CASSPSQTDLTGELFF. CDR3 DNA: TGTGCCAGCTCACCCTCACAGACGGATCTCACCGGGGAGCTGTTTTTT.

The chain links TRBV5-1 to TRBJ2-7; TRBD1 matches at 11 bases. Germline trimming cut 2 bases from V and 3 bases from J; bases unmatched to any gene: 4. From germline, CDR1 is SGHRS and CDR2 YFSETQ. The CDR3 totals 15 residues. The CDR3 bases are TGCGCCAGCAGCTTAGGCGGGACAGGGGGCTACGAGCAGTACTTC. This sequence encodes CASSLGGTGGYEQYF.